The source of this TCR beta chain is a study of blood T cell repertoires in COVID-19. CDR1 is MNHEY and CDR2 is SVGAGI in the germline V gene. Trimming cost V 4 bases and J 7 bases, with 8 bases left between them. The CDR3 spans 12 residues. Sequencing used immunoSEQ multiplex PCR; TCRdb keeps in-frame clones, though not all of them. The table has around 180,000 clones, roughly 85% seen once. The chain carries TRBV6-5 and TRBJ1-5; D remains unclear. The sample consisted of peripheral blood. The receptor was isolated from a man between 60 and 75 years old with acute or convalescent COVID-19. Here the CDR3 DNA reads TGTGCCAGCAGTTCTCCCCCCCAGCCCCAGCATTTT. It encodes CASSSPPQPQHF.